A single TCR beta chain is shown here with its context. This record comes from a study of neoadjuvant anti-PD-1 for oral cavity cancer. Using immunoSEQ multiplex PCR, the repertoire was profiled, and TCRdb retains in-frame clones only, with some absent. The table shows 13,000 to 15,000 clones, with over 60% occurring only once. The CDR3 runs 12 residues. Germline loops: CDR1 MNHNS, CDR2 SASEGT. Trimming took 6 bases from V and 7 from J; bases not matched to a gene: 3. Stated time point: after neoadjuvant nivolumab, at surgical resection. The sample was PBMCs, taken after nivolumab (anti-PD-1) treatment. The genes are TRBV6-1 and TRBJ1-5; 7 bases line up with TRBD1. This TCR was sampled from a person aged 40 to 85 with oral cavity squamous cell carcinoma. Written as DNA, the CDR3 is TGTGCCAGCAGACAGGGGAGGCAGCCCCAGCATTTT. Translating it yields CASRQGRQPQHF.